A selection of T cell receptor beta chains follows, all from one sample in a study of shared clonotypes between healthy human individuals. The protocol was immunoSEQ multiplex PCR, while the TCRdb copy is restricted to in-frame clones and leaves out a portion. The sample includes over a million clones, approximately 80% of them seen just once. The material sequenced was memory CD4+ T cells from PBMCs. These receptors were collected from a man aged 18-30 years in good health. Some clones in this sample may be carry-over from other donors' samples. Each CDR3 is given with its conserved first and last residue. A D gene is named only where the DNA matches it firmly. Clone sizes are given selectively: once, few, many, or a class where the clone is expanded.

cdr3_length | j_call | clone_size | v_call | d_call | cdr3_nt | cdr3_aa
17 | TRBJ1-5 | - | TRBV30 | TRBD1 | TGTGCCTGGAGTACCGATAAGGGGACAGTACCGAATCAGCCCCAGCATTTT | CAWSTDKGTVPNQPQHF
14 | TRBJ1-1 | - | TRBV27 | - | TGTGCCAGCAGTAACCGGAATATGAACACTGAAGCTTTCTTT | CASSNRNMNTEAFF
12 | TRBJ1-3 | - | TRBV28 | - | TGTGCCAGCAGGTCGACTGGAAACACCATATATTTT | CASRSTGNTIYF
18 | TRBJ2-5 | - | TRBV6-1 | TRBD2 | TGTGCCAGCAGTGAAAGGTTGGGGACTAGCGGTGTCAAAGAGACCCAGTACTTC | CASSERLGTSGVKETQYF
15 | TRBJ2-2 | - | TRBV7-2 | - | TGTGCCAGCAGCGCTGACAGTCCTTACACCGGGGAGCTGTTTTTT | CASSADSPYTGELFF
11 | TRBJ2-1 | - | TRBV30 | - | TGTGCCTGGCGCCGTTTGAATGAGCAGTTCTTC | CAWRRLNEQFF
14 | TRBJ2-2 | - | TRBV10-3 | TRBD1 | TGTGCCATCAGCAGGGGGCGGAACACCGGGGAGCTGTTTTTT | CAISRGRNTGELFF
15 | TRBJ1-4 | few | TRBV4-2 | TRBD1 | TGTGCCAGCAGCCCGACAGGGTCCACTAATGAAAAACTGTTTTTT | CASSPTGSTNEKLFF
16 | TRBJ2-1 | few | TRBV4-1 | TRBD2 | TGCGCCAGCAGCCACCGACTAGCTCGCACCTACAATGAGCAGTTCTTC | CASSHRLARTYNEQFF
13 | TRBJ2-7 | - | TRBV18 | - | TGTGCCAGCTCACCTGGAACAGGGAATGAGCAGTACTTC | CASSPGTGNEQYF
16 | TRBJ1-1 | - | TRBV5-5 | - | TGTGCCAGCAGCTTGGCGGGGCTCGGGAGAGATGGGTCGGCTTTCTTT | CASSLAGLGRDGSAFF
12 | TRBJ2-1 | - | TRBV30 | - | TGTGCCTGGAGTGTAGGTACCCAGACGGAGTTCTTC | CAWSVGTQTEFF
15 | TRBJ2-1 | - | TRBV5-1 | TRBD1 | TGCGCCAGCAGCTGGCGGGACAGGGAATCCAATGAGCAGTTCTTC | CASSWRDRESNEQFF
13 | TRBJ1-1 | - | TRBV7-2 | - | TGTGCCAGCAGCCGTAGACAGGCCACTGAAGCTTTCTTT | CASSRRQATEAFF
17 | TRBJ2-2 | - | TRBV9 | TRBD2 | TGTGCCAGCAGCGTGACTAGCGGGAGTTATAGGACCGGGGAGCTGTTTTTT | CASSVTSGSYRTGELFF
14 | TRBJ2-3 | - | TRBV30 | TRBD2 | TGTGCCTTCCAGGCTAGCGGGATCACAGATACGCAGTATTTT | CAFQASGITDTQYF
14 | TRBJ2-3 | - | TRBV2 | TRBD2 | TGTGCCAGCAGTGGGGGTAGCGGGAGAGATACGCAGTATTTT | CASSGGSGRDTQYF
14 | TRBJ2-2 | - | TRBV7-3 | - | TGTGCCAGCAGCTCCTGGGGGAACACCGGGGAGCTGTTTTTT | CASSSWGNTGELFF
14 | TRBJ2-2 | many | TRBV11-2 | - | TGTGCCAGCAGCTTAGGGAGCTGGGACGGGGAGCTGTTTTTT | CASSLGSWDGELFF
14 | TRBJ2-7 | - | TRBV5-6 | - | TGTGCCAGCAGCTTGTTACAACGGTCTGGCGAGCAGTACTTC | CASSLLQRSGEQYF
14 | TRBJ1-5 | - | TRBV6-5 | TRBD1 | TGTGCCAGCAGCAGACAGGGGAGCAATCAGCCCCAGCATTTT | CASSRQGSNQPQHF
15 | TRBJ2-2 | - | TRBV7-7 | TRBD2 | TGTGCCAGCAGCCCCGGGACTAGCGGTACCGGGGAGCTGTTTTTT | CASSPGTSGTGELFF
11 | TRBJ1-2 | - | TRBV2 | - | TGTGCCAGCACTACAGGGTATGGCTACACCTTC | CASTTGYGYTF
14 | TRBJ2-7 | - | TRBV19 | - | TGTGCCAGTAGTAGTTACAGGGGAGGACACGAGCAGTACTTC | CASSSYRGGHEQYF
12 | TRBJ2-3 | few | TRBV7-3 | - | TGTGCCAGCAGCACCTCCACAGATACGCAGTATTTT | CASSTSTDTQYF
13 | TRBJ2-7 | - | TRBV5-1 | - | TGCGCCAGCAGCTCCCCCCCTGGGGACGAGCAGTACTTC | CASSSPPGDEQYF
12 | TRBJ2-5 | - | TRBV29-1 | - | TGCAGCGTTGTTGAGGGGCAAGAGACCCAGTACTTC | CSVVEGQETQYF
14 | TRBJ2-1 | - | TRBV5-1 | TRBD2 | TGCGCCAGCAGCCTTACACTAGCGGGAGATGAGCAGTTCTTC | CASSLTLAGDEQFF
13 | TRBJ2-2 | - | TRBV5-4 | - | TGTGCCAGCAGCCTTGACCTTACCGGGGAGCTGTTTTTT | CASSLDLTGELFF
17 | TRBJ1-3 | few | TRBV18 | - | TGTGCCAGCTCACCCACAATCGACGGCTTCTCTGGAAACACCATATATTTT | CASSPTIDGFSGNTIYF
10 | TRBJ2-5 | - | TRBV6-6 | - | TGTGCCAGCGGGTCGGGGACCCAGTACTTC | CASGSGTQYF
15 | TRBJ1-2 | few | TRBV6-6 | - | TGTGCCAGCAGCCACCAGAGGACAGTCAACTATGGCTACACCTTC | CASSHQRTVNYGYTF
17 | TRBJ2-6 | - | TRBV7-8 | - | TGTGCCAGCAGCTTAGTTGGGGCGACCTCTGGGGCCAACGTCCTGACTTTC | CASSLVGATSGANVLTF
13 | TRBJ2-1 | - | TRBV10-3 | TRBD2 | TGTGCCATCAATCGGGAGGGGAGGGATGAGCAGTTCTTC | CAINREGRDEQFF
12 | TRBJ2-2 | - | TRBV6-5 | - | TGTGCCAGCAGAGGGGCCCTCGGGGAGCTGTTTTTT | CASRGALGELFF